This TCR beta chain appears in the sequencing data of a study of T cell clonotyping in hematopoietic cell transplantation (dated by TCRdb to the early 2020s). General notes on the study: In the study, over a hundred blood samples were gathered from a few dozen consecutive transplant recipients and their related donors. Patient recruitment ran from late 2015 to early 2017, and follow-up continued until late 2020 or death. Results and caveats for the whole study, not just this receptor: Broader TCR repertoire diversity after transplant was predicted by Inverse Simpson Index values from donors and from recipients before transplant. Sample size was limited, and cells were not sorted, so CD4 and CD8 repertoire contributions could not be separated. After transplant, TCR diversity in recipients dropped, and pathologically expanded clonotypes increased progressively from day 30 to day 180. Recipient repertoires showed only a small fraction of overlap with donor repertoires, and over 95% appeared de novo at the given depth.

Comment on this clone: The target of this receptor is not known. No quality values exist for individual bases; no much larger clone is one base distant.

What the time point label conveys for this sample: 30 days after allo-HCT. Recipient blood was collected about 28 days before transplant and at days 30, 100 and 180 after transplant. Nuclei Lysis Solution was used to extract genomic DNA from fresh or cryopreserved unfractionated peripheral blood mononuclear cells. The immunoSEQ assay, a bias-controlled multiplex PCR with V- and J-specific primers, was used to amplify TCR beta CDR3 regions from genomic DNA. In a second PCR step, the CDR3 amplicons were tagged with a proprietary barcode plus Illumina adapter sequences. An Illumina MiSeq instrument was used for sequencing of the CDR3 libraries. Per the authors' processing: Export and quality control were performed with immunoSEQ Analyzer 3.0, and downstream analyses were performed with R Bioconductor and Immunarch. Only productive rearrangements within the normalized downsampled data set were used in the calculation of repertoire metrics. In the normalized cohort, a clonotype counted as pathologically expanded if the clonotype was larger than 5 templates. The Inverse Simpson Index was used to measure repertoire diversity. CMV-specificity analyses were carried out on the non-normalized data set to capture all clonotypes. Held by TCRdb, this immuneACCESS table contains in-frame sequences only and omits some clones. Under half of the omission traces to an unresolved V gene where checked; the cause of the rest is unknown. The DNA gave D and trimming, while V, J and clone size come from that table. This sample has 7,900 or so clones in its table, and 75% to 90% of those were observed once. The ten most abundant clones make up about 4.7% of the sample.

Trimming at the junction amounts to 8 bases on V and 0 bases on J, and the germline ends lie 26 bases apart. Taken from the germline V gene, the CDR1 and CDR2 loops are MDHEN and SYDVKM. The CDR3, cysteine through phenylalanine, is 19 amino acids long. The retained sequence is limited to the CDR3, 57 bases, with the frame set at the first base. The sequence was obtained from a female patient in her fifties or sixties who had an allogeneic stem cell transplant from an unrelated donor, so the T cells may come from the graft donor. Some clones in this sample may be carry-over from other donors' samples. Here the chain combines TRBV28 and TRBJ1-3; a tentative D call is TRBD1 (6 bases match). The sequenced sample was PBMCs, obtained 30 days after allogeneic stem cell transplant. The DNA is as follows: TGTGCCAGCCCCCCCCGGGCAGGGGCCCTTTCCTACTCTGGAAACACCATATATTTT. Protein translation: CASPPRAGALSYSGNTIYF.